This TCR beta chain was sequenced in a study of T cell responses to AZD1222 COVID-19 vaccine (dated by TCRdb to 2020 to 2022). Concerning the study at large: TCR sequencing was performed for approximately 240 trial participants, of whom roughly 200 were given two doses of AZD1222 and some 25 were given two doses of MenACWY control vaccine. Trial participants were enrolled into age subgroups of 18-55, 56-69 and 70-plus years, which contained around 140, 26 and 57 TCR-sequenced participants, respectively.

The CDR3 regions of human TCRbeta chains were analyzed by immunosequencing. The published analysis was carried out like this. TCRs in the repertoires were matched against a reference library of SARS-CoV-2-specific TCRs that had been generated with the MIRA antigen-specificity platform. Breadth meant the fraction of unique TCRs that were SARS-CoV-2-associated, whereas depth meant the fraction of total T cells that were SARS-CoV-2-associated. Using the MIRA data, each spike-specific TCR was assigned both to the spike region to which the TCR was reactive and to a CD4 or CD8 class. Log10-transformed breadth and depth values were compared by one-way ANOVA with Sidak's multiple comparisons tests. TCRdb limited this immuneACCESS table to in-frame rearrangements with V and J called. A share of clones is missing; checked studies link under half to unresolved V genes, and the rest is unexplained. The D gene and trimming were derived from the DNA, and the V and J assignments and clone size from that table. The sample table holds 120,000 or so clones, of which about 94% were seen once. 2.9% of the sample comes from the top ten.

Findings and caveats that apply to the study as a whole: Reportedly, almost half of the unique spike-specific TCRs recognized epitopes lying outside the regions that are mutated in the B.1.351 and B.1.1.7 variants. Only a handful of AZD1222 recipients were SARS-CoV-2 seropositive at baseline, limiting conclusions about previously exposed vaccinees. Because no day 14 peak-response samples were available, repertoires were characterized only after the peak T cell response. Participants were mostly white British and included more females than males, and it was suggested by the authors that clonal diversity may have been underestimated. The 56-69-year group was small, and its depth increase did not reach significance, likely because of low power. Vaccine-associated CD4 TCRs spanned the whole spike protein, with dominant responses in regions 160-218 and 743-854. Spike-specific TCR breadth and depth rose significantly after two AZD1222 doses compared with day 0 and with MenACWY recipients.

As to this clone: No antigen is known for it. Base-call qualities are not available, and no considerably larger clone is one nucleotide away.

The time point tag for this specimen amounts to: about 28 days (+/-7) after the second vaccine dose. AZD1222 recipients with second doses at about 4 weeks or about 12 weeks were pooled, because spike-specific TCR depth and breadth did not differ between schedules. Samples from vaccinated people were obtained from the UK trials COV001 and COV002, which included a single-blind randomized controlled phase 2/3 trial of AZD1222 (ChAdOx1 nCoV-19) in healthy adults. Trial participant PBMC samples were collected at day 0 and day 28 after the second dose for TCRbeta chain sequencing. CDR1 MNHEY and CDR2 SMNVEV are derived from the germline V gene (reference sequence). The CDR3 starts with the cysteine, ends with the phenylalanine, and has 16 residues. Only the CDR3 DNA stays, 48 bases, in frame from base 1. V loses 3 bases, J loses 3 bases, and the germline ends lie 12 bases apart.

The source material was peripheral blood, sampled 28 days after the second AZD1222 dose. This TCR derives from an adult who received the AZD1222 COVID-19 vaccine. The rearranged segments are TRBV27 and TRBJ2-6; perhaps TRBD1 is the D gene, with 6 bases matching. At the DNA level, the sequence is TGTGCCAGCAGTTTTTCTTCAGGGGTTGGGGCCAACGTCCTGACTTTC. Protein translation: CASSFSSGVGANVLTF.